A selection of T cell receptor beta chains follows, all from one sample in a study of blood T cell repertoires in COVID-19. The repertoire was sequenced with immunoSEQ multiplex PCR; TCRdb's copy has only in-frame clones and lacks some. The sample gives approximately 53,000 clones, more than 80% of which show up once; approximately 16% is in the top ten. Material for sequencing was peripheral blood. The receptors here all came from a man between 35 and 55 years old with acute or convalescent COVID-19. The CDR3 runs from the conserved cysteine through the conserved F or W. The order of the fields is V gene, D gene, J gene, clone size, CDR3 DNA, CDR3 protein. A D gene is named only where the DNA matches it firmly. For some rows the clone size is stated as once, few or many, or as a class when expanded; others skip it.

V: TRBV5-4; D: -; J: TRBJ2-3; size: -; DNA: TGTGCCAGCAGCTCCTCAGATACGCAGTATTTT; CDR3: CASSSSDTQYF
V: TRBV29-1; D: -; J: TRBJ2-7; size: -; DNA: TGCAGCGTTGAAGTAGTCGGGGTCGAGCAGTACTTC; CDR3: CSVEVVGVEQYF
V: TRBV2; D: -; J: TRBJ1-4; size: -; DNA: TGTGCCAGCAGAGCTCGTTCTGCGAGTTCTAATGAAAAACTGTTTTTT; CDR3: CASRARSASSNEKLFF
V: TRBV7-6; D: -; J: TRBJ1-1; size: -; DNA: TGTGCCAGCAGCTTAAAGGAGACAGTGAACACTGAAGCTTTCTTT; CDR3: CASSLKETVNTEAFF
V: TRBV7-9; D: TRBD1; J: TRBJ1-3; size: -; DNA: TGTGCCAGCACCTCGGACAGGGGGGGAAACACCATATATTTT; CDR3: CASTSDRGGNTIYF
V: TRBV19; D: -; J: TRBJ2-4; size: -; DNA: TGTGCCAGTCGGCTGGGGCCCCAAGACAAAAACATTCAGTACTTC; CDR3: CASRLGPQDKNIQYF
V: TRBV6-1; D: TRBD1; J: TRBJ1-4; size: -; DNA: TGTGCCAGCAGTGACCCCGGACAGGGCGGCGGGGAAAAACTGTTTTTT; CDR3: CASSDPGQGGGEKLFF
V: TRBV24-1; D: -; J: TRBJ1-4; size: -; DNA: TGTGCCACCTCAACCCGGGTGGGAACTAATGAAAAACTGTTTTTT; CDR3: CATSTRVGTNEKLFF
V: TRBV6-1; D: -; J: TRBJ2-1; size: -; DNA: TGTGCCAGCAGTGGAGGTTTAGGACTCCCTTCCTACAATGAGCAGTTCTTC; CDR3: CASSGGLGLPSYNEQFF
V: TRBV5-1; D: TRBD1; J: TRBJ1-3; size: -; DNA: TGCGCCAGCAGCTTAGACAGGGGCCCTTCCAACACCATATATTTT; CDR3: CASSLDRGPSNTIYF
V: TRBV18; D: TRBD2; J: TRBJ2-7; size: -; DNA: TGTGCCAGCTCGCAGACTAGCGGGAGCTCCTACGAGCAGTACTTC; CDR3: CASSQTSGSSYEQYF
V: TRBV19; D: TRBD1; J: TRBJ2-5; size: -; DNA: TGTGCCAGCCGCGCCCCCGGGACAGCACAAGAGACCCAGTACTTC; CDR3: CASRAPGTAQETQYF
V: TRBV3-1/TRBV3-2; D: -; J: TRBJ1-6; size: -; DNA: TGTGCCAGCAGCCAAGAGGGAGGTAATTCACCCCTCCACTTT; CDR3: CASSQEGGNSPLHF
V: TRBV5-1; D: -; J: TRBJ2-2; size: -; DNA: TGCGCCAGCAGCTTGATTTCGACAGACATCAGTACCGGGGAGCTGTTTTTT; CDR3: CASSLISTDISTGELFF
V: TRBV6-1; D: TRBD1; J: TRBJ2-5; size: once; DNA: TGTGCCAGCAGTGAACTTCGCAGGGGGCAAGAGACCCAGTACTTC; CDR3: CASSELRRGQETQYF
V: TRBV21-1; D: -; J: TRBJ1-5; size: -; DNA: TGTGCCAGCAGCAAAGGGTGCTCAGGGGCCGGGGATTTT; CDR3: CASSKGCSGAGDF
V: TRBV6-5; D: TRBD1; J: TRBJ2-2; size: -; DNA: TGTGCCAGCAGCCACGGGACAGGGACCACCGGGGAGCTGTTTTTT; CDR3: CASSHGTGTTGELFF
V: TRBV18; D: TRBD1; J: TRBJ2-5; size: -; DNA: TGTGCCAGCTCTCCGGACAGGGGACTTCAAGAGACCCAGTACTTC; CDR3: CASSPDRGLQETQYF
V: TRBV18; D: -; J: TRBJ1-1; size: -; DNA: TGTGCCAGCTCACCGGGGTCGGAAGGGGGGAACACTGAAGCTTTCTTT; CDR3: CASSPGSEGGNTEAFF
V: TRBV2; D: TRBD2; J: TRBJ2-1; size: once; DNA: TGTGCCAGCAGCGAGGAGAGGGAGGGGTACATCGATGAGCAGTTCTTC; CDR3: CASSEEREGYIDEQFF
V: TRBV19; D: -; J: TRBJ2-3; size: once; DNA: TGTGCCAGTAGAGGGACTCCCTGGGGCACAGATACGCAGTATTTT; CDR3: CASRGTPWGTDTQYF
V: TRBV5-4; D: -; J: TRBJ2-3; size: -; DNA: TGTGCCAGCAGCACGGGATGGGAAGATACGCAGTATTTT; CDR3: CASSTGWEDTQYF
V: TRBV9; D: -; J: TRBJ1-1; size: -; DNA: TGTGCCAGCAGCGTACGAGAGAACACTGAAGCTTTCTTT; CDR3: CASSVRENTEAFF
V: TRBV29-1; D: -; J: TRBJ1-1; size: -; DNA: TGCAGCGGTGGAGGCAGGGGCAACACTGAAGCTTTCTTT; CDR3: CSGGGRGNTEAFF
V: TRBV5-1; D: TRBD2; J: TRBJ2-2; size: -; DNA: TGCGCCAGCACCGCACCCAGCGGGAAGAACACCGGGGAGCTGTTTTTT; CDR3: CASTAPSGKNTGELFF
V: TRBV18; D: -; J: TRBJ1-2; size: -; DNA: TGTGCCAGCTCCCAGACAGCCTCGGGGGATGGCTACACCTTC; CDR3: CASSQTASGDGYTF
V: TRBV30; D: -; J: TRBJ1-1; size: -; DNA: TGTGCCTGGAGTGTACCCAGGGGATGGGGAGCTTTCTTT; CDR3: CAWSVPRGWGAFF
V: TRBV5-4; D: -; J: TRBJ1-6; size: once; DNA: TGTGCCAGCAGCCCGGACAGATTCTCCTATAATTCACCCCTCCACTTT; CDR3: CASSPDRFSYNSPLHF
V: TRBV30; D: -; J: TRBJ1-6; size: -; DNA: TGTGCCTGGAGATACAGGGATAACTCACCCCTCCACTTT; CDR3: CAWRYRDNSPLHF
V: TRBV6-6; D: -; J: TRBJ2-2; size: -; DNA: TGTGCCAGCAGTTACTCACTAGGAGACACCGGGGAGCTGTTTTTT; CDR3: CASSYSLGDTGELFF
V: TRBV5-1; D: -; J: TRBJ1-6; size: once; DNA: TGCGCCAGCAGCTTGACTCCGGACAGACTAAATTCACCCCTCCACTTT; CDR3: CASSLTPDRLNSPLHF
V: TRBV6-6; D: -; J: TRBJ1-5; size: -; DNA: TGTGCCAGCACGGGGGACGGACGCAATCAGCCCCAGCATTTT; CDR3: CASTGDGRNQPQHF
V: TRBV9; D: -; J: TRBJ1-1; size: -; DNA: TGTGCCAGCAGCGGCAGGGTACGCACTGAAGCTTTCTTT; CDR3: CASSGRVRTEAFF
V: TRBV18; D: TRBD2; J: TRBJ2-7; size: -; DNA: TGTGCCAGCTCACCACCGAGCGGGAGTTCCTACGAGCAGTACTTC; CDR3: CASSPPSGSSYEQYF
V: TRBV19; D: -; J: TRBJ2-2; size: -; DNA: TGTGCCAGTAGTATAGATGGGGCCATTAACACCGGGGAGCTGTTTTTT; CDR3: CASSIDGAINTGELFF
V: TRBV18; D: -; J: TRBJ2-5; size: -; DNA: TGTGCCAGCTCGACCAGGCGGAGGGCGGAGCAGACCCAGTACTTC; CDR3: CASSTRRRAEQTQYF
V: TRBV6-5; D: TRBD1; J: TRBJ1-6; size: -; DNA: TGTGCCAGCAGCGTCCGGGACAGGGACCATTCACCCCTCCACTTT; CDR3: CASSVRDRDHSPLHF